This TCR beta chain was profiled in a study of T cells in tuberculosis. Sequencing used immunoSEQ multiplex PCR; TCRdb keeps in-frame clones, though not all of them. The profile shows approximately 59,000 clones, 81% of them singletons. Germline V gives CDR1 MDHEN, CDR2 SYDVKM. The CDR3 is made up of 14 amino acids. V lost 6 bases to trimming and J lost 2 bases, with 14 bases between them. After thawing and overnight rest, PBMC were stained with GMM-loaded CD1B tetramer, viability dye and anti-CD3 for sorting. C32 glucose monomycolate from Rhodococcus equi was loaded onto the CD1B tetramers. Sequencing was performed on CD1b-GMM tetramer-negative cells sorted from PBMCs. The TCR was taken from an adult woman with latent tuberculosis. This chain uses TRBV28 with TRBJ2-7, with D perhaps TRBD1 (5 bases). The CDR3 DNA follows: TGTGCCAGCAGCCCCCGGACACCCCCCTACGAGCAGTACTTC. It codes for CASSPRTPPYEQYF.